Listed below are T cell receptor beta chains from one sample, sequenced in a study of shared clonotypes between healthy human individuals. The protocol was immunoSEQ multiplex PCR, while the TCRdb copy is restricted to in-frame clones and leaves out a portion. The sample consists of roughly 2.1 million clones, roughly 91% of them appearing once. Material for sequencing was naive CD8+ T cells from PBMCs. The receptors stem from a man aged 18 to 29 in good health. Some clones in this sample may be carry-over from other donors' samples. The CDR3 runs from the conserved cysteine through the conserved F or W. A D gene is named only where the DNA matches it firmly.

v_gene	d_gene	CDR3aa
TRBV27	NA	CASSKQSSYNEQFF
TRBV27	TRBD1	CASSLGQGRDTQYF
TRBV29-1	TRBD1	CSVDGQGLLGDYTF
TRBV19	NA	CASSIGGTPFF
TRBV28	NA	CASSILHQNTEAFF
TRBV29-1	TRBD1	CSVVPDGTGRYGYTF
TRBV27	TRBD2	CASSLRASGRVLDTDTQYF
TRBV28	NA	CASNSLFALTGNEKLFF
TRBV13	NA	CASSSGAVKIPLISYEQYF
TRBV5-1	NA	CASSLWSSGANVLTF
TRBV7-9	NA	CASSSLQYEQYF
TRBV19	TRBD2	CASYGFTSGGTGELFF
TRBV7-2	TRBD2	CASSQRESGANVLTF
TRBV5-1	TRBD1	CASSADRERTYEQYF
TRBV4-2	NA	CASSQDRSYNEQFF
TRBV7-9	NA	CASSNIQASGFYYGYTF
TRBV7-9	TRBD2	CASSSGTSGNNEQFF
TRBV27	NA	CASSLSPPPTSGANVLTF
TRBV7-6	NA	CASSSSATLSYEQYF
TRBV9	TRBD2	CASSVGVAGSYNEQFF
TRBV6-1	TRBD2	CASSEVLADNEQFF
TRBV2	TRBD2	CASSVSLAGNEQFF
TRBV28	NA	CATTPTRGTYEQYF
TRBV19	TRBD1	CASSIGQGESTEAFF
TRBV27	NA	CASSDNSNQPQHF
TRBV11-2	NA	CASSPPSWEQYF
TRBV16	TRBD1	CASSPQGTGAETQYF
TRBV15	NA	CATSYGLSYEQYF
TRBV5-4	NA	CASWAQETQYF
TRBV4-2	TRBD2	CASSQGTGGPTDTQYF
TRBV9	TRBD2	CASSTTSGLYNEQFF
TRBV10-3	TRBD1	CAISWTGGDTGELFF
TRBV10-3	NA	CAIRENTEAFF
TRBV9	NA	CASSVGSFSNSPLHF
TRBV28	NA	CASSLFGRGYYNEQFF
TRBV5-4	TRBD2	CASSLKREYTDTQYF
TRBV6-5	NA	CASSYQGLNYGYTF
TRBV7-6	TRBD1	CASSLGTGGVTEAFF
TRBV7-9	NA	CASSLGERYEQYF
TRBV5-1	TRBD1	CASSLQGGVEQFF
TRBV19	TRBD2	CASVKYRGLAGPNNEQFF
TRBV7-9	TRBD2	CASSDGTMTNTGELFF
TRBV4-1	NA	CASSFLHGDEQYF
TRBV7-9	TRBD1	CASSWTGAPNYGYTF
TRBV6-5	NA	CASTISGLAGEKLFF
TRBV10-3	TRBD2	CAISGASGSLGETQYF
TRBV7-6	NA	CASSSSRDINYGYTF
TRBV19	NA	CASIEGDTEAFF
TRBV28	NA	CASSLHGNQETQYF
TRBV19	NA	CASSIGQGRPDTQYF
TRBV27	NA	CASSPFGSSYNEQFF
TRBV18	NA	CASSLTVFSYEQYF
TRBV6-1	NA	CASSDTVRVSYEQYF
TRBV19	TRBD2	CASSPPPGLAGDPQETQYF
TRBV4-1	NA	CASSWGARNTEAFF
TRBV5-4	NA	CASSQMGLLYSYEQYF
TRBV10-2	NA	CASSERVQPQHF
TRBV7-2	TRBD1	CASSGTGIWGELFF
TRBV7-9	NA	CASSPRSPEAYNEQFF